This T cell receptor beta chain was obtained from a study of CD4 T cell repertoires in COVID-19. Whole-study findings and limits: In SARS-CoV and/or HKU1 spike cultures, between about 6 and 25% of SARS-CoV-2 clonotypes reappeared.

Profiled with immunoSEQ multiplex PCR; TCRdb holds only in-frame clones, not every one. Of approximately 75,000 clones in the sample, around 82% are singletons; the top ten hold 0.5% to 0.6%. CDR3 length equals 13 residues. The V segment lost 5 bases and the J segment 2 bases; nucleotides outside the gene matches: 0. Germline V gene lookup returns CDR1 SGHAT and CDR2 FQNNGV. Mild-to-severe COVID-19 survivors were the donors. Concerning this clone itself: Its antigen is currently unknown.

The sequence came from a human donor who had COVID-19. Sequenced material: CD4+ T cells from peripheral blood, taken after recovery from COVID-19. The chain employs TRBV11-2 and TRBJ2-1; 7 nucleotides align to TRBD2. The CDR3 is CASSLAAYNEQFF. CDR3 in DNA: TGTGCCAGCAGCCTAGCGGCCTACAATGAGCAGTTCTTC.